The T cell receptor (beta chain) described here comes from a study of Ad26.COV2.S vaccination and SARS-CoV-2 variants. The CDR3 sequence is 12 residues long. Trimming stripped 5 bases from V and 4 bases from J, with 9 bases between. Germline V gene sequence: CDR1 SGHTA, CDR2 FQGNSA. Repertoires were generated with immunoSEQ multiplex PCR, while TCRdb's copy carries only in-frame clones and drops some. The sample shows 350,000 to 450,000 clones, about nine tenths of them seen only once. Treatment of the sample: roughly 18 received Ad26.COV2.S at low or high dose, single or two shots; roughly five received placebo; per-sample allocation not given. Each sample was drawn 63 days after the first injection (of vaccine or placebo).

This sequence joins TRBV7-2 and TRBJ2-7; perhaps D is TRBD1 or TRBD2 (5 bases each). The source was peripheral blood, collected in a trial of Ad26.COV2.S vaccine versus placebo. This clonotype was obtained from a person between 18 and 60 years old who received the Ad26.COV2.S COVID-19 vaccine or a placebo. In DNA, the CDR3 is TGTGCCAGCAGCCAGGGAGTTTACGAGCAGTACTTC. Translating gives CASSQGVYEQYF.